These 23 T cell receptor beta chains originate from one sample sequenced in a study of blood T cell repertoires in COVID-19. The assay was immunoSEQ multiplex PCR, and TCRdb's table has in-frame clones only and misses some. The table lists some 180,000 clones, roughly three quarters of them singletons. The sequenced sample was peripheral blood. The source is a woman in her forties or fifties with active or convalescent COVID-19.

This clone was seen a few times. The chain is built from TRBV4-2 and TRBJ2-7, with D possibly being TRBD1 (5 bases). Germline CDR1 reads LGHNA; CDR2 reads YNFKEQ. This CDR3 is 16 amino acids long. Trimming cost V 0 bases and J 2 bases, with 14 bases left between them. The chain's CDR3 is CASSQDATARAYEQYF. In DNA, the CDR3 is TGTGCCAGCAGCCAAGATGCGACAGCAAGAGCCTACGAGCAGTACTTC.

The sample holds one count of this clone. V is TRBV5-8 and J is TRBJ1-4, with D maybe TRBD1 (5 bases). Germline V gives CDR1 SGHTS, CDR2 YDEGEE. CDR3 length equals 16 residues. V lost 4 bases and J 8 bases, leaving 21 bases between the germline ends. The CDR3 DNA reads as TGTGCCAGCAGCATGGGAGGGCGGGGCCCTCGGGAAAAACTGTTTTTT. Its protein is CASSMGGRGPREKLFF.

The rearrangement joins TRBV11-2 to TRBJ2-1; D perhaps matches TRBD2 (7 bases). CDR3 length: 15 residues. Germline loops: CDR1 SGHAT, CDR2 FQNNGV. V gave up 5 bases and J gave up 9 bases, with 20 bases separating them. The CDR3, as DNA: TGTGCCAGCAGCCGTACTAGCGTAAAAGGGGGTGAGCAGTTCTTC. Translating gives CASSRTSVKGGEQFF.

The chain is built from TRBV29-1 and TRBJ1-4, with 7 bases that match TRBD1. Germline CDR1 is SQVTM and CDR2 is ANQGSEA. This CDR3 comprises 13 residues. With V trimmed by 7 bases and J by 6 bases, 8 bases remained unmatched. CDR3 region: CSGMTGNDEKLFF. The CDR3 DNA sequence: TGCAGCGGCATGACAGGGAATGATGAAAAACTGTTTTTT. The whole variable domain, remainder taken from reference TRBV29-1 and TRBJ1-4, is SAVISQKPSRDICQRGTSLTIQCQVDSQVTMMFWYRQQPGQSLTLIATANQGSEATYESGFVIDKFPISRPNLTFSTLTVSNMSPEDSSIYLCSGMTGNDEKLFFGSGTQLSVL.

The V call is TRBV5-1, the J call TRBJ2-2, with D hard to call. V was shortened by 1 base and J by 6 bases, with 10 bases between the two germline ends. From germline, CDR1 is SGHRS and CDR2 YFSETQ. CDR3 length equals 14 residues. CDR3 nucleotide sequence: TGCGCCAGCAGCTTGACCATAGCCGCCGGGGAGCTGTTTTTT. Translation gives CASSLTIAAGELFF.

This clone was counted only a few times. V usage is TRBV6-6 and J usage is TRBJ1-5; D unresolved. The CDR3 is made up of 15 amino acids. Germline V lookup: CDR1 MNHNY, CDR2 SVGAGI (reference sequence). With 5 bases removed from V and 0 bases from J, the gap between germline ends came to 11 bases. In nucleotides, the CDR3 is TGTGCCAGCAGTCCGAGGACTCCTAGCAATCAGCCCCAGCATTTT. This codes for CASSPRTPSNQPQHF.

This clone was counted a few times. This chain connects TRBV27 to TRBJ1-5; D perhaps matches TRBD1 (6 bases). There are 13 residues in the CDR3. The V gene lost 6 bases and the J gene lost 3 bases, with 9 bases spanning the gap. Germline V gene sequence: CDR1 MNHEY, CDR2 SMNVEV (reference sequence). Here the CDR3 reads CASRTGFNQPQHF. CDR3 coding DNA: TGTGCCAGCAGGACAGGATTCAATCAGCCCCAGCATTTT.

The chain combines TRBV7-3 with TRBJ2-3; D gene ambiguous. Trimming took off 5 bases at V and 1 base at J, with 4 bases between the two ends. The CDR3 extends over 12 amino acids. The germline V gene encodes CDR1 SGHTA and CDR2 FQGTGA. CDR3 amino acids: CASSPGTDTQYF. The CDR3 DNA reads TGTGCCAGCAGCCCAGGCACAGATACGCAGTATTTT.

This sequence joins TRBV24-1 and TRBJ2-1, with TRBD2 as a possible D gene (5 bases). The CDR3 runs 14 residues. Looked up from germline, CDR1 is KGHDR and CDR2 is SFDVKD. The V end was cut by 6 bases, the J end by 3 bases, with 11 bases between. CDR3 region: CATSPSIDYNEQFF. In DNA, the CDR3 is TGTGCCACCAGTCCTAGCATTGACTACAATGAGCAGTTCTTC.

The rearrangement uses TRBV6-5 and TRBJ1-1, with unresolved D. CDR3 length: 13 residues. V was shortened by 0 bases and J by 4 bases, with 6 bases between the two germline ends. The germline V gene has CDR1 MNHEY and CDR2 SVGAGI. In nucleotides, the CDR3 is TGTGCCAGCAGTTACTCGGAGGTCACTGAAGCTTTCTTT. The encoded protein is CASSYSEVTEAFF.

The CDR3: CAWSVLVGANSPLHF. The CDR3 DNA reads as TGTGCCTGGAGTGTACTGGTGGGGGCTAATTCACCCCTCCACTTT. The genes are TRBV30 and TRBJ1-6; a possible D gene is TRBD1 (6 bases). Germline V lookup: CDR1 GTSNPN, CDR2 SVGIG (reference sequence). V lost 0 bases, J lost 6 bases, and 12 bases lay in between. The CDR3 length is 15 residues.

This sequence joins TRBV5-1 and TRBJ2-4; 8 bases match TRBD2. V trimming: 0 bases; J trimming: 8 bases; junction bases outside the gene matches: 7. This CDR3 is 15 amino acids long. Germline values: CDR1 SGHRS, CDR2 YFSETQ. CDR3 region: CASSLESGSFDIQYF. In nucleotides, the CDR3 is TGCGCCAGCAGCTTGGAGAGCGGGAGCTTTGACATTCAGTACTTC.

V gene TRBV4-3 combines with J gene TRBJ2-3; D may be TRBD2 (6 bases). The V end was cut by 3 bases, the J end by 6 bases, with 19 bases between. From germline, CDR1 is LGHNA and CDR2 YSLEER. The CDR3 totals 16 residues. In DNA, the CDR3 is TGCGCCAGCAGCCACAATTTAGCGGAGACCGGCGATACGCAGTATTTT. Translating gives CASSHNLAETGDTQYF.

The genes are TRBV19 and TRBJ2-6; possible D gene TRBD1, 5 bases. V dropped 6 bases and J dropped 0 bases, with 18 bases sitting between them. CDR1 is LNHDA, CDR2 SQIVND, per germline (reference sequence). The CDR3 spans 18 residues. CDR3 bases: TGTGCCAGTAGCCGAAGGGGTTCCCAGCCCTCTGGGGCCAACGTCCTGACTTTC. Translating it yields CASSRRGSQPSGANVLTF.

The CDR3 DNA reads as TGTGCCAGCAGTGAATCTCCAGGGGGCGAATACGAGCAGTACTTC. It codes for CASSESPGGEYEQYF. This rearrangement joins TRBV6-1 to TRBJ2-7, with 8 bases fitting TRBD1. CDR3 length equals 15 residues. Looked up from germline, CDR1 is MNHNS and CDR2 is SASEGT. Trimming at V came to 2 bases and at J to 4 bases, leaving 7 bases not matched to a gene.

V is TRBV3-1 (or the pseudogene TRBV3-2) and J is TRBJ1-2; unclear D gene. The V gene lost 3 bases and the J gene lost 8 bases, with 13 bases spanning the gap. The CDR3 extends over 13 amino acids. Germline lookup yields CDR1 LGHDT and CDR2 YNNKEL (reference sequence). The CDR3 nucleotides read TGTGCCAGCAGCCATGGTGGAGATAGGGGCTACACCTTC. This encodes CASSHGGDRGYTF.

This sequence joins TRBV29-1 and TRBJ1-2; D might be TRBD1 (5 bases). CDR1 is SQVTM, CDR2 ANQGSEA, per germline. Trimming removed 0 bases at V and 4 bases at J, with 9 bases between. This CDR3 comprises 13 residues. CDR3 residues: CSVEDRVSYGYTF. The DNA of the CDR3 is TGCAGCGTTGAAGACAGGGTTAGCTATGGCTACACCTTC.

The V gene is TRBV5-1, the J gene TRBJ2-5, with 10 bases aligning to TRBD2. The germline V gene encodes CDR1 SGHRS and CDR2 YFSETQ. CDR3 length: 15 amino acids. V shed 4 bases, J shed 0 bases, and the junction held 3 bases outside the gene matches. Here the CDR3 reads CASSQRGGDQETQYF. Written as DNA, the CDR3 is TGCGCCAGCAGCCAGCGGGGGGGGGACCAAGAGACCCAGTACTTC.

The rearrangement joins TRBV18 to TRBJ1-2; 9 bases align to TRBD1. The germline gives CDR1 KGHSH, CDR2 LQKENI. V was pared by 0 bases and J by 7 bases, with 6 bases of the junction left unmatched. The CDR3 contains 15 residues. The chain's CDR3 is CASSPPPGTGLGYTF. CDR3 DNA sequence: TGTGCCAGCTCACCACCTCCCGGGACAGGGCTTGGCTACACCTTC. Variable domain in full (rest from reference TRBV18 and TRBJ1-2): NAGVMQNPRHLVRRRGQEARLRCSPMKGHSHVYWYRQLPEEGLKFMVYLQKENIIDESGMPKERFSAEFPKEGPSILRIQQVVRGDSAAYFCASSPPPGTGLGYTFGSGTRLTVV.

This clone turned up a few times. The chain uses TRBV28 and TRBJ1-2, with TRBD1 as a possible D gene (5 bases). This CDR3 is 14 amino acids long. Trimming shortened V by 4 bases and J by 8 bases, and 17 bases separated the two germline ends. CDR1 and CDR2 from the germline V gene are MDHEN and SYDVKM. CDR3 nucleotides: TGTGCCAGCAGTTCCCCCATAGGGGCGCGCGGCTACACCTTC. It translates to CASSSPIGARGYTF.

Only a few counts were recorded for this clone. The chain couples TRBV9 to TRBJ2-3, with TRBD2 as a possible D gene (5 bases). The CDR3 totals 14 residues. Germline assignment: CDR1 SGDLS and CDR2 YYNGEE. V lost 4 bases and J 1 base, leaving 10 bases between the germline ends. The CDR3 bases are TGTGCCAGCAGCCTAGACTACCGCACAGATACGCAGTATTTT. This translates into CASSLDYRTDTQYF.

The chain recombines TRBV30 with TRBJ1-1; D might be TRBD1 (6 bases). Deletions cut 4 bases from V and 2 bases from J, with 11 bases between. The CDR3 contains 13 residues. Per germline, CDR1 GTSNPN and CDR2 SVGIG (reference sequence). DNA of the CDR3: TGTGCCTGGAAACCGGGACATAACACTGAAGCTTTCTTT. Protein product: CAWKPGHNTEAFF.

The chain uses TRBV2 and TRBJ1-1, with a tentative D call TRBD1 (6 bases). The length of the CDR3 is 13 residues. Germline CDR1 SNHLY, CDR2 FYNNEI. The V gene lost 6 bases and the J gene lost 2 bases, with 10 bases spanning the gap. The DNA for the CDR3 is TGTGCCAGCAGGGAGACAGGAAACACTGAAGCTTTCTTT. Amino acids: CASRETGNTEAFF.